The T cell receptor beta chain under discussion was sequenced for a study of blood T cell repertoires in COVID-19. Study information: Some COVID-19 samples were acute and others convalescent; all came from the United States, Italy and Spain.

The method was immunoSEQ multiplex PCR; TCRdb's version includes in-frame clones alone and lacks a portion of them. The sample includes roughly 140,000 clones, about 88% of them seen just once. Trimming removed 2 bases from V and 0 bases from J; junction bases left unmatched: 14. CDR3 length: 19 amino acids. CDR1 and CDR2 from the germline V gene are LNHDA and SQIVND (reference sequence). The clonotype was recovered from a woman aged 70-85 years with acute or convalescent COVID-19. The sequenced material came from peripheral blood. The chain couples TRBV19 to TRBJ1-2; 8 bases are shared with TRBD1. DNA of the CDR3: TGTGCCAGTAGTATAAACGACCCTGGGACAGGCGGGACTAACTATGGCTACACCTTC. This sequence encodes CASSINDPGTGGTNYGYTF.